A selection of T cell receptor beta chains follows, all from one sample in a study of shared clonotypes between healthy human individuals. Assay: immunoSEQ multiplex PCR; the TCRdb copy retains only in-frame clones and omits some. The sample contains about 1 million clones, about 74% of which appear only once. Sequenced material: memory CD4+ T cells sorted from blood. All receptors come from a man between 18 and 35 years old in good health. CDR3s include the opening cysteine and the closing phenylalanine or tryptophan. A D gene is named only where the DNA matches it firmly. Part of the rows lack a size; the others show once, few, many or a class for expanded clones.

clone_size j_call d_call cdr3_length v_call cdr3_nt cdr3_aa
few TRBJ1-4 NA 10 TRBV5-1 TGCGCCAGCAGCCGAAAATTTAGTTTTTTT CASSRKFSFF
NA TRBJ1-2 NA 12 TRBV30 TGTGCCTGGAGTGTAGACCAAAAAGGCTACACCTTC CAWSVDQKGYTF
NA TRBJ2-6 NA 19 TRBV9 TGTGCCAGCAGCGTAGGGAGAGCCCATCGCGACTCTGGGGCCAACGTCCTGACTTTC CASSVGRAHRDSGANVLTF
NA TRBJ1-5 NA 14 TRBV28 TGTGCCAGCAGTTTTTGGACACAAAATCAGCCCCAGCATTTT CASSFWTQNQPQHF
NA TRBJ2-1 NA 15 TRBV11-2 TGTGCCAGCAGCTTAGTGGCGGGAACCGCCGGAGAGCAGTTCTTC CASSLVAGTAGEQFF
NA TRBJ1-3 NA 13 TRBV30 TGTGCCTGGGGGACGAAAGCAGGAAACACCATATATTTT CAWGTKAGNTIYF
once TRBJ1-2 TRBD1 13 TRBV10-3 TGTGCCATCAGTGTGGAGACAGGGTATGGCTACACCTTC CAISVETGYGYTF
NA TRBJ2-7 NA 11 TRBV15 TGTGCCACCGGCGGACGGGCCGAGCAGTACTTC CATGGRAEQYF
NA TRBJ2-7 NA 14 TRBV6-5 TGTGCCAGCAGTTACGGGCAGGGATCCTACGAGCAGTACTTC CASSYGQGSYEQYF
once TRBJ1-2 TRBD1 15 TRBV28 TGTGCCAGCAGTTTCCCGGACAGGCCGCTTTATGGCTACACCTTC CASSFPDRPLYGYTF
NA TRBJ2-2 NA 17 TRBV4-1 TGCGCCAGCAGCCAAGAGTCTCAGGGGATGAACACCGGGGAGCTGTTTTTT CASSQESQGMNTGELFF
few TRBJ1-2 TRBD1 14 TRBV2 TGTGCCAGCAGTGCACAGGGGGCTGGGTATGGCTACACCTTC CASSAQGAGYGYTF
NA TRBJ1-5 NA 15 TRBV30 TGTGCCTGGAGTGTAGAGCAGGGAGGGGATCAGCCCCAGCATTTT CAWSVEQGGDQPQHF
NA TRBJ1-3 NA 19 TRBV5-7 TGTGCCAGCAGCTTGGCTTGGAGGTCGGAGGGAACAAACGGAAACACCATATATTTT CASSLAWRSEGTNGNTIYF
NA TRBJ2-7 NA 15 TRBV7-9 TGTGCCAGCAGCTCCCCGGGGAGGACCTCCTACGAGCAGTACTTC CASSSPGRTSYEQYF
NA TRBJ2-5 TRBD2 17 TRBV11-1 TGTGCCAGCAGCAGTGGACTAGCGGGGCTTACCCAAGAGACCCAGTACTTC CASSSGLAGLTQETQYF
NA TRBJ1-6 NA 16 TRBV28 TGTGCCAGCAGGGGGAGGAGGGGTTCCTATAATTCACCCCTCCACTTT CASRGRRGSYNSPLHF
NA TRBJ2-3 TRBD2 16 TRBV7-6 TGTGCCAGCAGCCCCTTTAAAGCGGGGGGCACAGATACGCAGTATTTT CASSPFKAGGTDTQYF
NA TRBJ2-6 NA 17 TRBV10-3 TGTGCCATCAGTGAGTCTGTCAGGATCTCTGGGGCCAACGTCCTGACTTTC CAISESVRISGANVLTF
few TRBJ1-1 NA 18 TRBV10-3 TGTGCCATCAGGAAGTTTGGGGGACCAACAGGGAGTGACACTGAAGCTTTCTTT CAIRKFGGPTGSDTEAFF
NA TRBJ2-2 TRBD2 17 TRBV9 TGTGCCAGCAGCGTAGGTGGACTAGCGCTTTACACCGGGGAGCTGTTTTTT CASSVGGLALYTGELFF
NA TRBJ1-2 NA 11 TRBV19 TGTGCCAGTAGTAATCAATATGGCTACACCTTC CASSNQYGYTF
NA TRBJ2-3 TRBD1 15 TRBV10-3 TGTGCCATCAGGATGGGACAGGCCAGCACAGATACGCAGTATTTT CAIRMGQASTDTQYF
NA TRBJ1-5 NA 15 TRBV6-6 TGTGCCAGCACTTGGCCGGGGGGTAGCAATCAGCCCCAGCATTTT CASTWPGGSNQPQHF
NA TRBJ2-2 NA 14 TRBV19 TGTGCCAGTAGCACCGACAGACACACCGGGGAGCTGTTTTTT CASSTDRHTGELFF
NA TRBJ1-2 NA 13 TRBV29-1 TGCAGCGTTGTTTCGAGGCCGTCCTCCCTAACCTCCTTC CSVVSRPSSLTSF
NA TRBJ1-3 NA 15 TRBV2 TGTGCCAGCAGTGACGAGGTGACCTCTGGAAACACCATATATTTT CASSDEVTSGNTIYF
NA TRBJ2-7 NA 14 TRBV19 TGTGCCAGTAGTATCAAGACGACGGGGCACGAGCAGTACTTC CASSIKTTGHEQYF
once TRBJ1-1 TRBD1 15 TRBV10-3 TGTGCCATCAGTGACCCCACGACAGGGGGTACTGAAGCTTTCTTT CAISDPTTGGTEAFF